What follows are 5 T cell receptor beta chains derived from one specimen sequenced in a study of shared clonotypes between healthy human individuals. Clones were read by immunoSEQ multiplex PCR, and TCRdb kept only the in-frame ones, dropping some. The sample holds 490,000 or so clones; over 60% are singletons and the top ten take over 10%. The sequenced sample was PBMCs. All receptors derive from a woman aged 35 to 49 in good health. Some clones in this sample may be carry-over from other donors' samples.

As DNA, the CDR3 is TGCGCCAGCAGCTTGGATGGTAGCCCGAATGAGCAGTTCTTC. It translates to CASSLDGSPNEQFF. The chain links TRBV5-1 to TRBJ2-1; no reliable D call. The ends were cut back, 0 bases at V and 7 bases at J, with 11 bases in the middle. The germline gives CDR1 SGHRS, CDR2 YFSETQ. The CDR3 covers 14 residues.

V usage is TRBV30 and J usage is TRBJ1-1, with D possibly being TRBD1 (5 bases). Trimming removed 2 bases from V and 1 base from J, with 11 bases in between. Germline V CDR1 and CDR2: GTSNPN, SVGIG (reference sequence). This CDR3 is 14 amino acids long. The CDR3 nucleotides read TGTGCCTGGAGTCCGGGACGGAAGAACACTGAAGCTTTCTTT. Translating it yields CAWSPGRKNTEAFF.

V is TRBV5-1 and J is TRBJ2-3; the match to TRBD2 covers 7 bases. Germline loops: CDR1 SGHRS, CDR2 YFSETQ. Trimming cost V 2 bases and J 2 bases; bases outside gene matches: 5. This CDR3 region has 15 residues. DNA for the CDR3: TGCGCCAGCAGCTTAGCGGGAAAATACACAGATACGCAGTATTTT. Protein sequence: CASSLAGKYTDTQYF.

The chain couples TRBV5-1 to TRBJ1-1; D unclear. There are 14 residues in the CDR3. Germline V gene lookup returns CDR1 SGHRS and CDR2 YFSETQ. V was shortened by 2 bases and J by 4 bases, with 12 bases between the two germline ends. The CDR3 sequence is CASSFLDHRTEAFF. In DNA, the CDR3 is TGCGCCAGCAGCTTCCTAGATCACCGCACTGAAGCTTTCTTT.

The chain combines TRBV7-2 with TRBJ2-5; tentatively, D is TRBD2 (5 bases). Trimming took off 5 bases at V and 1 base at J, with 11 bases between the two ends. The germline V gene encodes CDR1 SGHTA and CDR2 FQGNSA. This CDR3 has 14 residues. This CDR3 reads CASSSNGIQETQYF. The CDR3 nucleotides are TGTGCCAGCAGCAGCAACGGGATCCAAGAGACCCAGTACTTC.